The 10 T cell receptor beta chains presented below share a single source sample, sequenced in a study of spatial heterogeneity in lung cancer. The time point: blood at routine non-recurrence follow-up after resection. TCRdb itself ran the 5' RACE reads through MiXCR, one entry per CDR3 protein. The table has more than 40,000 distinct CDR3 sequences, about 23% seen once. The material was PBMCs, obtained at follow-up. All receptors come from a female donor with early-stage non-small cell lung cancer.

The count of this clonotype is one. This clone may be a read error of a much larger clone one base away. The rearrangement joins TRBV2 to TRBJ1-5; D gene uncertain. Trimming pared 0 bases from V and 5 bases from J, leaving 17 bases between. This CDR3 contains 17 residues. The V gene's germline CDR1 is SNHLY and CDR2 FYNNEI. CDR3 coding DNA: TGTGCCAGCAGTGAAGCGCTTTTTAACGGGCCCTATCAGCCCCAGCATTTT. It codes for CASSEALFNGPYQPQHF.

V is TRBV29-1 and J is TRBJ1-1; 8 nucleotides match TRBD1. V lost 4 bases to trimming and J lost 4 bases; unmatched junction nucleotides: 5. Germline V gives CDR1 SQVTM, CDR2 ANQGSEA. This CDR3 is built from 13 residues. The CDR3 loop is CSVGATGGTEAFF. CDR3 nucleotide sequence: TGCAGCGTTGGGGCTACAGGGGGCACTGAAGCTTTCTTT.

The chain has TRBV6-1 and TRBJ1-4, with 9 bases that match TRBD1. Trimming at V came to 2 bases and at J to 7 bases, leaving 2 bases not matched to a gene. The germline V gene encodes CDR1 MNHNS and CDR2 SASEGT. The CDR3 length is 14 residues. The CDR3 protein is CASSELGQGEKLFF. The CDR3 nucleotides read TGTGCCAGCAGTGAACTGGGACAGGGTGAAAAACTGTTTTTT.

This chain uses TRBV7-2 with TRBJ1-2; D gene ambiguous. CDR3 length: 14 residues. CDR1 and CDR2 (germline): SGHTA, FQGNSA. Trimming took 5 bases from V and 3 from J, leaving 13 bases between them. The CDR3, as DNA: TGTGCCAGCAGCCTAAGGTCTAACTACTATGGCTACACCTTC. It is translated as CASSLRSNYYGYTF.

A few counts support this clonotype. V is TRBV7-9 and J is TRBJ1-3, with D maybe TRBD1 (6 bases). V lost 5 bases, J lost 0 bases, and 14 bases lay in between. Germline CDR1 SEHNR, CDR2 FQNEAQ (reference sequence). The CDR3 length is 16 residues. CDR3 region: CASSPRDTSSGNTIYF. CDR3 DNA: TGTGCCAGCAGCCCCAGGGACACAAGCTCTGGAAACACCATATATTTT.

The table lists this clonotype with a few counts. The J gene is TRBJ2-1, the V gene TRBV5-1; D is undetermined. Trimming removed 7 bases at V and 0 bases at J, with 5 bases between. The germline V gene encodes CDR1 SGHRS and CDR2 YFSETQ. CDR3 length: 12 amino acids. In nucleotides, the CDR3 is TGCGCCAGCCGGTTCTCCTACAATGAGCAGTTCTTC. Protein product: CASRFSYNEQFF. The full variable domain, rest sourced from reference TRBV5-1 and TRBJ2-1, is KAGVTQTPRYLIKTRGQQVTLSCSPISGHRSVSWYQQTPGQGLQFLFEYFSETQRNKGNFPGRFSGRQFSNSRSEMNVSTLELGDSALYLCASRFSYNEQFFGPGTRLTVL.

This clonotype occurred a few times. CDR3 sequence: CSASTSGRNQFF. CDR3 coding DNA: TGCAGTGCTAGTACTAGCGGGAGGAATCAGTTCTTC. The J gene is TRBJ2-1, the V gene TRBV20-1; TRBD2 matches 12 bases. Per the germline V gene, CDR1 is DFQATT and CDR2 is SNEGSKA (reference sequence). The junction had 4 bases not matched to a gene; V was cut back by 3 bases and J by 13 bases. The CDR3 has 12 residues.

This clonotype turned up a few times. The chain joins TRBV7-3 to TRBJ1-6; D unresolved. V was trimmed by 4 bases and J by 7 bases, leaving 8 bases between them. The V gene's germline CDR1 is SGHTA and CDR2 FQGTGA. The CDR3 runs 13 residues. CDR3: CASSSNRNSPLHF. The CDR3 DNA reads as TGTGCCAGCAGCTCAAATAGGAATTCACCCCTCCACTTT.

The V gene is TRBV30, the J gene TRBJ2-3, with a weak D call TRBD1 (5 bases). This CDR3 has 14 residues. V was clipped by 3 bases and J by 2 bases, with 12 bases between them. CDR1 is GTSNPN and CDR2 is SVGIG in the germline V gene (reference sequence). The CDR3 DNA reads TGTGCCTGGAGGCAACCAGGGAACACAGATACGCAGTATTTT. It yields the protein CAWRQPGNTDTQYF.

J is TRBJ2-1 and V is TRBV5-1; D might be TRBD2 (6 bases). Germline V CDR1 and CDR2: SGHRS, YFSETQ. CDR3 size: 15 residues. The V gene lost 4 bases and the J gene lost 1 base, with 12 bases spanning the gap. CDR3 protein: CASSPYGGSYNEQFF. CDR3 DNA sequence: TGCGCCAGCAGCCCCTACGGGGGATCCTACAATGAGCAGTTCTTC.